This T cell receptor beta chain was identified in a study of blood T cell repertoires in COVID-19. For the study at large: Spain, Italy and the United States supplied samples that represented acute and convalescent COVID-19.

Measured with immunoSEQ multiplex PCR; TCRdb has only the in-frame clones, and not every one. The top ten clones hold roughly 8.2% of a sample with 150,000 to 200,000 clones, roughly 85% of them seen once. Input material: peripheral blood. The clonotype was recovered from a woman in her fifties or sixties with acute or convalescent COVID-19.

The CDR3 coding sequence is TGTGCCAGCAGCAGTAGGAGGGCCGGGGAGCTGTTTTTT. It translates to CASSSRRAGELFF. The chain couples TRBV9 to TRBJ2-2, with D maybe TRBD2 (6 bases). The CDR3 is 13 amino acids. Germline V gene sequence: CDR1 SGDLS, CDR2 YYNGEE. The ends were cut back, 4 bases at V and 6 bases at J, with 10 bases in the middle.